The 23 T cell receptor beta chains in this list originate from one sample, sequenced in a study of Ad26.COV2.S vaccination and SARS-CoV-2 variants. Described treatment: roughly 18 received Ad26.COV2.S at low or high dose, single or two shots; 5 received placebo; per-sample allocation not given. The samples date from day 63 after the first vaccine or placebo injection. Measured with immunoSEQ multiplex PCR; TCRdb has only the in-frame clones, and not every one. The sample holds approximately 460,000 clones, about nine tenths seen once. Source: peripheral blood, taken in a trial of Ad26.COV2.S vaccine versus placebo. Every receptor here comes from a person aged 18-60 years who received the Ad26.COV2.S COVID-19 vaccine or a placebo.

In this sample, this clone turned up once. The rearrangement joins TRBV11-3 to TRBJ2-1; no clear D. CDR3 length: 12 residues. Germline assignment: CDR1 SGHNT and CDR2 YENEEA. Trimming took off 3 bases at V and 6 bases at J, with 6 bases between the two ends. CDR3 sequence reads: CASSLVPNEQFF. The CDR3 region has the DNA TGTGCCAGCAGCTTGGTCCCCAATGAGCAGTTCTTC.

V usage is TRBV6-5 and J usage is TRBJ2-6; the D is unclear. With 4 bases removed from V and 0 bases from J, the gap between germline ends came to 7 bases. Germline-derived CDR1 and CDR2 are MNHEY and SVGAGI. This CDR3 comprises 15 residues. The CDR3 DNA reads TGTGCCAGCAGTTCTGCCGCCTCTGGGGCCAACGTCCTGACTTTC. Residues: CASSSAASGANVLTF.

The CDR3 DNA is TGTGCCACCAGCAGGTGGGGACAGGCGAACACCGGGGAGCTGTTTTTT. Translated: CATSRWGQANTGELFF. The genes are TRBV15 and TRBJ2-2, with 8 bases lining up with TRBD1. V lost 3 bases to trimming and J lost 0 bases; unmatched junction nucleotides: 3. In germline, CDR1 is LNHNV, CDR2 YYDKDF (reference sequence). The CDR3 runs to 16 residues.

The chain is built from TRBV5-5 and TRBJ1-1; D not resolved. CDR3 length: 13 residues. Between the trimmed V and J ends, which lost 5 bases and 7 bases, there was a span of 15 bases. Germline V gives CDR1 SGHKS, CDR2 YYEKEE (reference sequence). CDR3 DNA sequence: TGTGCCAGCAGAGACCGGGTTCTGGGTGAAGCTTTCTTT. It yields the protein CASRDRVLGEAFF.

This chain joins TRBV12-3 or TRBV12-4 and TRBJ1-6, with unresolved D. CDR3 length: 12 amino acids. Deletions cut 6 bases from V and 8 bases from J, with 8 bases between. The CDR3 is CASRIGDSPLHF. The CDR3 region has the DNA TGTGCCAGCAGGATCGGGGATTCACCCCTCCACTTT.

This clone was seen once. The chain employs TRBV7-9 and TRBJ2-4; the match to TRBD1 covers 7 bases. Germline loops: CDR1 SEHNR, CDR2 FQNEAQ (reference sequence). This CDR3 has 16 amino acids. V lost 0 bases, J lost 1 base, and 3 bases stayed unmatched. The CDR3 loop reads CASSLAYRGAKNIQYF. CDR3 DNA sequence: TGTGCCAGCAGCTTAGCTTACAGGGGTGCCAAAAACATTCAGTACTTC. The variable domain in full, completed from reference TRBV7-9 and TRBJ2-4, reads DTGVSQNPRHKITKRGQNVTFRCDPISEHNRLYWYRQTLGQGPEFLTYFQNEAQLEKSRLLSDRFSAERPKGSFSTLEIQRTEQGDSAMYLCASSLAYRGAKNIQYFGAGTRLSVL.

The gene calls are TRBV4-2 and TRBJ1-2, with no clear D. The germline V gene encodes CDR1 LGHNA and CDR2 YNFKEQ. The CDR3 spans 16 residues. The V end was cut by 1 base, the J end by 3 bases, with 15 bases between. The CDR3 bases are TGTGCCAGCAGCCAAGTCGTGGTGTCGGGCCACTATGGCTACACCTTC. It yields the protein CASSQVVVSGHYGYTF.

This rearrangement joins TRBV7-9 to TRBJ1-3; D is uncertain. Between the trimmed V and J ends, which lost 1 base and 2 bases, there was a span of 3 bases. This CDR3 is built from 13 residues. Germline CDR1 reads SEHNR; CDR2 reads FQNEAQ (reference sequence). CDR3 DNA: TGTGCCAGCAGCTTAGGCCCTGGAAACACCATATATTTT. Residues: CASSLGPGNTIYF.

This chain links TRBV18 with TRBJ2-4; maybe TRBD2 (5 bases). V lost 3 bases and J 10 bases, leaving 19 bases between the germline ends. Germline CDR1 and CDR2: KGHSH and LQKENI. The CDR3 consists of 15 residues. CDR3 residues: CASSPERSGLGIQYF. The CDR3 DNA follows: TGTGCCAGCTCACCGGAGCGGTCCGGGTTAGGGATTCAGTACTTC. Full variable domain (remainder filled in from reference TRBV18 and TRBJ2-4): NAGVMQNPRHLVRRRGQEARLRCSPMKGHSHVYWYRQLPEEGLKFMVYLQKENIIDESGMPKERFSAEFPKEGPSILRIQQVVRGDSAAYFCASSPERSGLGIQYFGAGTRLSVL.

Worth noting for this clone: Germline is not matched at one junction end, which may reflect a read error. The rearrangement uses TRBV5-1 and TRBJ2-1; D is perhaps TRBD1 or TRBD2 (5 bases each). CDR1 SGHRS and CDR2 YFSETQ come from the germline V gene. The CDR3 length is 15 residues. This CDR3 reads CASSLGPPTWDEQFF. The CDR3 region has the DNA TGCGCCAGCAGTTTGGGACCTCCCACTTGGGATGAGCAGTTCTTC.

The J gene is TRBJ2-2, the V gene TRBV2, with 9 bases that match TRBD1. The CDR3 consists of 15 residues. Trimming at V came to 6 bases and at J to 7 bases, leaving 9 bases not matched to a gene. CDR1 and CDR2 from the germline V gene are SNHLY and FYNNEI. CDR3 DNA: TGTGCCAGCAGCGAACAGGGGGCGGGGGACGGGGAGCTGTTTTTT. Its protein product is CASSEQGAGDGELFF. The complete variable domain, with remaining parts taken from reference TRBV2 and TRBJ2-2, reads EPEVTQTPSHQVTQMGQEVILRCVPISNHLYFYWYRQILGQKVEFLVSFYNNEISEKSEIFDDQFSVERPDGSNFTLKIRSTKLEDSAMYFCASSEQGAGDGELFFGEGSRLTVL.

The chain links TRBV5-8 to TRBJ2-7; TRBD1 aligns across 9 bases. Germline V gene sequence: CDR1 SGHTS, CDR2 YDEGEE. V was clipped by 0 bases and J by 3 bases; unmatched bases: 4. This CDR3 comprises 15 residues. In nucleotides, the CDR3 is TGTGCCAGCAGCTTGGAAGGGACAGGGTTCTACGAGCAGTACTTC. Translation gives CASSLEGTGFYEQYF. Drawing the rest from reference TRBV5-8 and TRBJ2-7, the complete variable domain is EAGVTQSPTHLIKTRGQQATLRCSPISGHTSVYWYQQALGLGLQFLLWYDEGEERNRGNFPPRFSGRQFPNYSSELNVNALELEDSALYLCASSLEGTGFYEQYFGPGTRLTVT.

The CDR3 nucleotides are TGTGCCAGCAGCCCGGGGACCGGGGAGACCCAGTACTTC. Its translation: CASSPGTGETQYF. The chain employs TRBV3-1 (or the pseudogene TRBV3-2) and TRBJ2-5; either TRBD1 or TRBD2 may supply D (5 bases each). Trimming stripped 4 bases from V and 5 bases from J, with 11 bases between. Per germline, CDR1 LGHDT and CDR2 YNNKEL (reference sequence). This CDR3 is built from 13 residues.

The chain carries TRBV29-1 and TRBJ2-7; TRBD2 aligns across 14 bases. The CDR3 is 13 residues long. The ends lost 4 bases at V and 6 bases at J; junction bases unmatched: 2. CDR1 and CDR2 from the germline V gene are SQVTM and ANQGSEA. CDR3 loop: CSVGGLAGAEQYF. The CDR3 coding sequence is TGCAGCGTTGGGGGACTAGCGGGAGCCGAGCAGTACTTC.

The chain joins TRBV30 to TRBJ1-3; D is undetermined. The CDR3 runs to 14 residues. Germline V gene lookup returns CDR1 GTSNPN and CDR2 SVGIG (reference sequence). V was pared by 2 bases and J by 0 bases, with 8 bases between. This chain's CDR3 is CAWSWPGSGNTIYF. The CDR3 DNA follows: TGTGCCTGGAGTTGGCCAGGCTCTGGAAACACCATATATTTT.

Regarding this clone: Other nucleotide sequences from this sample produce the same CDR3. The CDR3 sequence: CASSPGTKETQYF. The CDR3 DNA sequence: TGTGCCAGCTCACCCGGGACAAAAGAGACCCAGTACTTC. The rearrangement links TRBV18 to TRBJ2-5, with D perhaps matching TRBD1 (6 bases). V was clipped by 3 bases and J by 3 bases, with 8 bases between them. Germline V gene sequence: CDR1 KGHSH, CDR2 LQKENI. The CDR3 sequence is 13 residues long.

This rearrangement joins TRBV9 to TRBJ2-1; 8 bases line up with TRBD2. Germline V gives CDR1 SGDLS, CDR2 YYNGEE. The CDR3 covers 16 residues. V lost 6 bases to trimming and J lost 4 bases; unmatched junction nucleotides: 12. CDR3 in amino acids: CASNYNPAGAYNEQFF. As DNA, the CDR3 is TGTGCCAGCAACTACAACCCAGCGGGAGCATACAATGAGCAGTTCTTC.

This clone was observed a handful of times. The rearrangement uses TRBV7-9 and TRBJ2-7, with 8 bases lining up with TRBD1. J lost 3 bases, V lost 1 base, and 5 bases had no gene match. Germline CDR1 reads SEHNR; CDR2 reads FQNEAQ (reference sequence). The CDR3 has 15 amino acids. The CDR3 loop reads CASSLGTGTLYEQYF. The CDR3, as DNA: TGTGCCAGCAGCTTAGGGACAGGGACTCTCTACGAGCAGTACTTC.

CDR3 sequence (DNA): TGTGCCAGCACGATGGACTATGGATCCGGGGAGCTGTTTTTT. As protein: CASTMDYGSGELFF. The V and J genes are TRBV2 and TRBJ2-2; a possible D gene is TRBD2 (6 bases). The CDR3 spans 14 residues. V gave up 7 bases and J gave up 6 bases, with 15 bases separating them. Germline CDR1 SNHLY, CDR2 FYNNEI.

For the CDR3, the DNA is TGTGCCAGTACTAGCGGGAGGTTTGCTGAGCAGTTCTTC. It yields the protein CASTSGRFAEQFF. This rearrangement joins TRBV19 to TRBJ2-1, with 11 nucleotides matching TRBD2. There are 13 residues in the CDR3. Germline V CDR1 and CDR2: LNHDA, SQIVND (reference sequence). The trim removed 7 bases at V and 9 bases at J, leaving 5 bases unmatched.

The chain couples TRBV4-3 to TRBJ1-5; a possible D gene is TRBD1 (5 bases). The CDR3 contains 14 residues. In germline, CDR1 is LGHNA, CDR2 YSLEER. Deletions cut 0 bases from V and 5 bases from J, with 8 bases between. CDR3 residues: CASSQELGHQPQHF. The CDR3 DNA reads as TGCGCCAGCAGCCAAGAATTGGGGCATCAGCCCCAGCATTTT.

The rearrangement joins TRBV2 to TRBJ1-6; D is ambiguous. The CDR3 is made up of 14 amino acids. The germline V gene encodes CDR1 SNHLY and CDR2 FYNNEI. V was clipped by 6 bases and J by 7 bases, with 13 bases between them. CDR3 sequence reads: CASRLGVGNSPLHF. In DNA, the CDR3 is TGTGCCAGCAGACTCGGTGTGGGGAATTCACCCCTCCACTTT.

Written as DNA, the CDR3 is TGCGCCAGCAGCTTGGTTGGACAGGGACAAAATGAAAAACTGTTTTTT. It specifies CASSLVGQGQNEKLFF. This chain connects TRBV5-1 to TRBJ1-4, with TRBD1 matching 8 bases. The CDR3 runs to 16 residues. V gave up 0 bases and J gave up 5 bases; unmatched junction bases: 6. From germline, CDR1 is SGHRS and CDR2 YFSETQ. Drawing the rest from reference TRBV5-1 and TRBJ1-4, the complete variable domain is KAGVTQTPRYLIKTRGQQVTLSCSPISGHRSVSWYQQTPGQGLQFLFEYFSETQRNKGNFPGRFSGRQFSNSRSEMNVSTLELGDSALYLCASSLVGQGQNEKLFFGSGTQLSVL.